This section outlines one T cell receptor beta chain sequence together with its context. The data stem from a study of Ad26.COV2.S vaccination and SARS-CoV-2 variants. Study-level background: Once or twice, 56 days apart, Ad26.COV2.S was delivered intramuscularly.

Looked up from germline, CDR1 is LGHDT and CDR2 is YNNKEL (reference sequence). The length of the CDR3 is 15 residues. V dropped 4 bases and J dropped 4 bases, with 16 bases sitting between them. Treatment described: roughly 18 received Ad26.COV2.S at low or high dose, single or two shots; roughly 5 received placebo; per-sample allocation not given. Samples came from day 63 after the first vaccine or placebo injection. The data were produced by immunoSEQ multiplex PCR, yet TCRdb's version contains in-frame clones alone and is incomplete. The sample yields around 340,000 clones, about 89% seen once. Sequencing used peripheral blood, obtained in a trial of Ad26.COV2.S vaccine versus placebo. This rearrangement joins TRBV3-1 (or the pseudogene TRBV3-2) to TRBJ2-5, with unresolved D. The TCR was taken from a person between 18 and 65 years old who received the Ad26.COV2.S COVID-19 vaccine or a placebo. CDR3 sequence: CASSLGLSWSETQYF. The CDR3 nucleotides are TGTGCCAGCAGCCTCGGCCTCTCCTGGTCAGAGACCCAGTACTTC.